This record looks at one T cell receptor (beta chain) sequence and its context. This clonotype appeared many times. It has no known antigen specificity. No base quality values were provided; no much bigger clone lies one nucleotide off. These data originate in a study of blood T cells in healthy people across ages (dated by TCRdb to about 2015). For the study in its entirety: In model experiments, template switching captured roughly one uniquely barcoded TCR beta cDNA molecule for every two T cells. The study measured age-related changes in TCR beta repertoire diversity using deep sequencing normalized with unique cDNA molecular identifiers. The donors were divided into four age groups: young (average roughly 15 years), middle-aged (about 40), aged (under 70) and long-lived (roughly 82). The study analyzed two additional independent replicas of 1 million unique cDNA reads from the same blood draw for two donors, one aged 18 to 30 and one aged 80 or older. What the research found in general, with its limitations: There was a strong correlation between observed TCR beta diversity and the percentage of naive T cells measured by flow cytometry. Since profiling was done on bulk unsorted PBMCs, naive and antigen-experienced compartments could not be conclusively compared. Total diversity estimates from one million sequenced T cells were considered lower bounds and underestimates. Observed TCR beta diversity per million T cells fell roughly linearly with age, and a significant reduction was already apparent by age roughly 40. The CMV infection status of donors was not known, potentially confounding age-related changes in expanded clonotypes. Compared with the aged group, the long-lived group had more naive CD4+ T cells, fewer expanded clones and increased TCR diversity, a pattern suggesting age selection.

The 39 donors, aged roughly 6 to 90 years, were systemically healthy Caucasian individuals from Russia. Ten milliliters of peripheral blood were collected from each donor into EDTA-treated Vacutainer tubes. PBMCs were isolated by Ficoll-Paque density-gradient centrifugation, with at least 7 million obtained per sample. Total RNA, at least 6 micrograms per sample, was extracted from PBMCs with Trizol reagent. Naive CD45RAhigh/CD27high T cell percentages were measured by flow cytometry on a PBMC aliquot from every donor. CDR1 and CDR2, per the germline V gene, are MDHEN and SYDVKM. The CDR3 sequence holds 13 residues, the cysteine and phenylalanine included. Of all the DNA, just the CDR3 is kept, 39 bases in frame from base 1. For this chain, trimming is 4 bases at the V end and 2 bases at the J end, and the number of junction bases without a gene match is 1. The library was generated by 5' RACE. Sequencing used an Illumina HiSeq 2500. The second PCR ran for roughly 6 to 11 cycles and used a J-beta primer mix along with a sample-barcoded 5' primer. Each TCR beta cDNA molecule received a unique molecular identifier from a template-switch 5' adaptor carrying 12 random nucleotides. Each sample yielded at least 3 million CDR3-containing paired-end reads. The Mint cDNA synthesis kit, primed by a TRBC-specific oligonucleotide, was used to synthesize first-strand cDNA from all RNA. All cDNA was treated with uracil-DNA glycosylase and then went through a first 18-cycle PCR with the universal primers M1SS and BC2_uni_R. The study's own analysis went as follows. Normalization of each sample was performed by random selection of 1 million high-quality reads, each carrying a distinct molecular identifier. Reads with shared molecular identifiers were discarded instead of being binned into consensus sequences. MiTCR, run with a Q25 quality threshold and the strictest error-elimination algorithm, handled CDR3 identification, clonotype clustering and error correction. A nonparametric unseen species model using Euler transformation provided a lower-bound estimate of total TCR beta diversity. Through fastp at Q25 and MiXCR, TCRdb rebuilt clones from the public reads, retaining in-frame beta chains. Entries that share a CDR3 protein sequence are merged under the most common genes and DNA. TCRdb, rather than the study authors, made the V and J calls. This sample holds approximately 780,000 distinct CDR3 sequences; roughly 26% were observed only once. Clones ranked in the top ten supply roughly 3.1% of the sample.

This sample also appeared in a second study, on T cells of mothers and their children. As that second paper reports: The donors were nine systemically healthy Caucasian individuals, made up of three mothers and their six children. cDNA synthesis used all of the extracted RNA, with approximately 1.4 ug of RNA in each 15 ul reaction. In the second PCR, sample barcodes and 2-4 random nucleotides were introduced via the M1S primer. Each mother yielded over 8 million TCR beta CDR3 reads and each child 2.5 million to 3 million reads. Thymic selection similarly shapes TCR recombination output in related and unrelated pairs, with minor effect from inherited differences. Related mother-child pairs always showed normalized repertoire overlap that was slightly higher than in unrelated mother-child pairs, though the difference was never significant. No persistent microchimeric T cell clones were found, with a detection sensitivity of approximately 110 clones per million clonotypes. In the study, deep NGS was used to compare the TCR beta repertoires of mothers and children, and features distinguishing related mother-child pairs from unrelated individuals were sought. Mothers averaged around 40 +/- 4 years of age and children averaged around 10 +/- 4 years. After adapter ligation was performed with NEBNext reagents, the libraries were sequenced on an Illumina HiSeq 2000 with 100+100 nt paired-end reads. To avoid cross-contamination, the mother libraries and the child libraries were prepared a month apart and sequenced in separate runs. For each donor, between about 500,000 and 2,100,000 distinct TCR beta clonotypes were identified. Naive TCR beta clonotypes were estimated from low-frequency clonotypes matched to each donor's FACS-determined naive share, without sorting.

The sequence was collected from a boy aged 10-17 years in good health. The rearrangement joined TRBV28 to TRBJ2-5; a stretch of 7 junction bases matches TRBD1. The sequenced sample consisted of blood. CDR3 protein: CASSSGQQETQYF. The DNA reads as follows: TGTGCCAGCAGTTCGGGACAGCAAGAGACCCAGTACTTC.